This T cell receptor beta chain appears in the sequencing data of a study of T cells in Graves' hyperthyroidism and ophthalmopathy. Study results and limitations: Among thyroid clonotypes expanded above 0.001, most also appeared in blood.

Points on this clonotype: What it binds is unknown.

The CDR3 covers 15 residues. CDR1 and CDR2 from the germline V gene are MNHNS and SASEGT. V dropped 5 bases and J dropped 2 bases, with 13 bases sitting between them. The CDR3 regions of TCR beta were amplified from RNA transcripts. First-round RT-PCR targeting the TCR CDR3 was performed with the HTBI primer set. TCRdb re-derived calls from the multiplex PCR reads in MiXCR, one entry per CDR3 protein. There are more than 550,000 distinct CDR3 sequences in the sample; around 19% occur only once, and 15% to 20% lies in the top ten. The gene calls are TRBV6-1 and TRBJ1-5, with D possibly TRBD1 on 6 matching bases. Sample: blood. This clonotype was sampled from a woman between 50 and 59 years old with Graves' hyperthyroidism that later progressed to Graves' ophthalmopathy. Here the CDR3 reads CASSTLRGGNQPQHF. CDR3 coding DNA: TGTGCCAGCAGTACCCTCAGGGGCGGCAATCAGCCCCAGCATTTT.